This TCR beta chain was recovered during a study of T-cell reconstitution after alpha-beta-depleted transplantation in children. This clonotype was seen a handful of times. V was trimmed by 6 bases and J by 0 bases, leaving 18 bases between them. Looked up from germline, CDR1 is MNHNS and CDR2 is SASEGT. The CDR3 contains 16 residues. As it was prepared, the TCRbeta library received unique molecular identifiers. Using its own MiXCR run on the PCR reads, TCRdb lists one record per CDR3 protein. Among about 540,000 distinct CDR3 sequences listed, around 20% were seen once. This TCR derives from a human donor who donated a stem cell graft to a child with acute lymphoblastic leukemia. Here the sequenced sample was PBMCs from the stem cell graft donor, taken from the stem cell graft. This chain uses TRBV6-1 with TRBJ2-7; maybe TRBD2 (6 bases). The CDR3 sequence: CASRRSRDLSSYEQYF. The CDR3 region has the DNA TGTGCCAGCAGGAGAAGCCGGGACTTAAGCTCCTACGAGCAGTACTTC.